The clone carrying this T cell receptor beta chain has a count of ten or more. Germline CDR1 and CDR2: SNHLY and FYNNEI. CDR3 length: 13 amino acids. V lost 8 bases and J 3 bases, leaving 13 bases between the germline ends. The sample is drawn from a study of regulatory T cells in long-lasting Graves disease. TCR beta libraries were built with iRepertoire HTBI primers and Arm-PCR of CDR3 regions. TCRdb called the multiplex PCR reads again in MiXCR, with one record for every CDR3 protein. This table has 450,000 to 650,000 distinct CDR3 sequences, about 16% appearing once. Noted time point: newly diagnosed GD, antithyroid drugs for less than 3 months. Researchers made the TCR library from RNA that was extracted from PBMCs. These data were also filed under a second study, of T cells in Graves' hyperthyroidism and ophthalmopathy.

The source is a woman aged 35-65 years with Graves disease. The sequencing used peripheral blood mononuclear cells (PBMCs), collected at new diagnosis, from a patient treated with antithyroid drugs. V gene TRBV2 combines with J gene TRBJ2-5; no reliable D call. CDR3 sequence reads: CASSGGRKETQYF. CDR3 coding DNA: TGTGCCAGCTCCGGCGGCCGGAAAGAGACCCAGTACTTC.